This T cell receptor (beta chain) was found in a study of tumor-infiltrating lymphocytes in primary liver carcinoma. About the research overall: Stage T1-T3 N0M0 tumors measured about 4.2 to 10 cm at most.

Researchers generated TCR beta cDNA from roughly 500 ng of total RNA, relying on a constant-region primer. The TCR beta library was amplified through three nested multiplex PCR rounds in a modified ARM-PCR procedure. Two initial PCR rounds of about 10 cycles each paired TRBV1-TRBV30 forward primers with a C-beta reverse primer. TCRdb reprocessed the multiplex PCR reads with MiXCR, giving one entry per CDR3 protein. The sample consists of under 130,000 distinct CDR3 sequences, 82% of them appearing once. The CDR3 is 12 amino acids. Comment on this clonotype: The target antigen is unknown. The conserved phenylalanine or tryptophan is not found at the CDR3 terminus, so this likely reflects a read error.

From 20-30 mg of unsorted bulk tissue, DNA and RNA were co-extracted together. Chronic HBV infection was present, with no prior treatment. Every one of the tumor samples had a viable tumor cell content above 80%. Study results and limitations: Just around 8-24% of top clones spanned all five tumor regions.

The sequenced material came from liver tumor tissue from sampling region 3. Subset noted: tumor region T3, left-lateral pole. V usage is TRBV12-3 or TRBV12-4 and J usage is TRBJ1-1; D remains ambiguous. The receptor comes from a man in his forties or fifties with primary liver carcinoma and hepatitis B virus infection. This chain's CDR3 is CASNLKSVQAFL. The CDR3, as DNA: TGTGCCAGCAATTTAAAGTCAGTCCAAGCTTTCTTA.